The entry below describes one T cell receptor beta chain. There is no known antigen for this receptor. Per-base qualities were not stored, and no clone one base away is much larger. The source of the sample is a study of control samples from healthy donors and cancer patients (dated by TCRdb to between 2020 and 2021). Trimming removed 3 bases from V and 0 bases from J; the gene matches leave 8 bases unexplained. Inclusive of the bounding cysteine and phenylalanine, the CDR3 is 17 residues long. Just CDR3 DNA is preserved here, 51 bases in frame from base 1. From the germline V gene, CDR1 is SGHRS and CDR2 is YFSETQ. Receptors were amplified or captured by the immunoSEQ multiplex PCR assay. This is the immuneACCESS table as TCRdb keeps it, with only in-frame sequences that have V and J called. A part of the clones is gone; compared with another copy, unresolved V genes explain less than half, and the rest is unexplained. Here the sample has about 98,000 clones; 70% to 80% occur a single time. The ten most abundant clones make up roughly a tenth of the sample.

This clonotype originated in a woman in her thirties in good health. Sequenced input: blood. The chain employs TRBV5-1 and TRBJ2-3; 9 bases in between match TRBD1. In nucleotides, the sequence is TGCGCCAGCAGCTCGGTGGCCGGGACAGGGAGCACAGATACGCAGTATTTT. Its translation is CASSSVAGTGSTDTQYF. With the portions outside the CDR3 filled from the reference TRBV5-1 and TRBJ2-3 genes, the complete variable region becomes KAGVTQTPRYLIKTRGQQVTLSCSPISGHRSVSWYQQTPGQGLQFLFEYFSETQRNKGNFPGRFSGRQFSNSRSEMNVSTLELGDSALYLCASSSVAGTGSTDTQYFGPGTRLTVL.